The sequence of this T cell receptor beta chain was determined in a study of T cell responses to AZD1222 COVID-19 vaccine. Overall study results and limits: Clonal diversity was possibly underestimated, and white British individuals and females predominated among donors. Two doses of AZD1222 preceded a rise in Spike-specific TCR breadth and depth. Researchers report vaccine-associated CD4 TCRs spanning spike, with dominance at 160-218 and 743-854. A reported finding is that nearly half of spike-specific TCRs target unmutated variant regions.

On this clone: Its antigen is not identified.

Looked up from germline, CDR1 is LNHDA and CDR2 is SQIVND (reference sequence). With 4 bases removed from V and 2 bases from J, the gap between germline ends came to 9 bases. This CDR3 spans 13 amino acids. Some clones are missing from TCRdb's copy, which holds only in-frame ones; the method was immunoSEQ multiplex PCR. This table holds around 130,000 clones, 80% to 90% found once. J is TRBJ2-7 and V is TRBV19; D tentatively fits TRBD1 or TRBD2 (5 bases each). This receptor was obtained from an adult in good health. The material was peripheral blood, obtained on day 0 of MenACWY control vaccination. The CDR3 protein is CASSNQGPYEQYF. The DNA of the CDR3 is TGTGCCAGTAGTAATCAGGGACCCTACGAGCAGTACTTC.